The source of this TCR beta chain is a study of CD8 T cells in Susac syndrome (dated by TCRdb to between 2018 and 2021). About the full investigation: The study used repertoire sequencing to test whether antigen drove CD8+ T cell activation and differentiation in Susac syndrome. The clonality of the CD8+ T cell repertoire was compared across 11 to 12 healthy donors, roughly 14 Susac syndrome patients and roughly 15 multiple sclerosis patients.

Peripheral blood CD8+ and CD4+ T cells from healthy donors, Susac syndrome patients and multiple sclerosis patients were profiled by high-throughput TCR beta sequencing. The healthy donors served as controls matched for age and sex. Bulk CD8+ and CD4+ T cells were purified by magnetic negative isolation, whereas CD8+ TEMRA cells were enriched by FACS. Blood was collected in EDTA tubes and processed within 24 hours, with PBMCs isolated through density gradient centrifugation. PBMCs intended for TCR sequencing were frozen in liquid nitrogen and were later thawed in a 37 degrees C water bath. The sorted or isolated CD4+, CD8+ and CD8+ TEMRA cells reached a purity of at least 90%. This clonotype has just one count. Its antigen target is currently unknown. Per-base qualities were not stored, and no clone one base away is much larger. A lone read offers only weak evidence. RNA was extracted using the RNeasy kit, and about 0.45 to 1 microgram was reverse transcribed with random hexamers. The immunoSEQ multiplex PCR assay, covering 54 Vbeta and 13 Jbeta segments, was used to amplify TCR beta CDR3 regions. To correct PCR amplification bias, a synthetic template baseline was used for both primer optimization and computational correction. Processing in the source paper ran as follows. Only productive sequences were kept, with reads annotated to V, D and J genes according to IMGT and analyzed in immunoSEQ Analyzer. Clonality was computed as one minus Shannon entropy normalized by log2 of the number of productive unique sequences. For each patient and control, public and private clones were evaluated within the 100 most prevalent clones. A clone was defined as Susac-specific if it was absent from the healthy and MS cohorts, from about a thousand published viral clones and from other ImmuneACCESS disease sequences. TCRdb took the public reads, trimmed them with fastp at Q25, ran MiXCR for clone calling and kept in-frame beta chains. Entries are consolidated by CDR3 protein sequence, retaining the most common genes and DNA. TCRdb's processing, not the authors' own work, is the source of the V and J calls. The sample records more than 110,000 distinct CDR3 sequences, 94% of which are singletons. The ten largest clones add up to approximately 0.25% of the sample.

The germline V gene encodes CDR1 MNHEY and CDR2 SMNVEV (reference sequence). From cysteine to phenylalanine, the CDR3 is 15 amino acids long. This entry keeps only the CDR3 DNA: 45 bases, framed from base 1. Relative to germline, V is missing 3 bases and J is missing 5 bases, with 5 bases of the junction outside any gene match. What the research found in general, with its limitations: The number of individuals in the TCR sequencing and HLA analysis was recognized as being relatively small.

The sample was CD8+ T cells from PBMCs. This receptor was identified in a human donor in good health. The chain links TRBV27 with TRBJ2-1; a stretch of 9 junction bases matches TRBD2. The CDR3 reads CASSFSSGVNNEQFF. The DNA is as follows: TGTGCCAGCAGTTTTTCTAGCGGGGTAAACAATGAGCAGTTCTTC.